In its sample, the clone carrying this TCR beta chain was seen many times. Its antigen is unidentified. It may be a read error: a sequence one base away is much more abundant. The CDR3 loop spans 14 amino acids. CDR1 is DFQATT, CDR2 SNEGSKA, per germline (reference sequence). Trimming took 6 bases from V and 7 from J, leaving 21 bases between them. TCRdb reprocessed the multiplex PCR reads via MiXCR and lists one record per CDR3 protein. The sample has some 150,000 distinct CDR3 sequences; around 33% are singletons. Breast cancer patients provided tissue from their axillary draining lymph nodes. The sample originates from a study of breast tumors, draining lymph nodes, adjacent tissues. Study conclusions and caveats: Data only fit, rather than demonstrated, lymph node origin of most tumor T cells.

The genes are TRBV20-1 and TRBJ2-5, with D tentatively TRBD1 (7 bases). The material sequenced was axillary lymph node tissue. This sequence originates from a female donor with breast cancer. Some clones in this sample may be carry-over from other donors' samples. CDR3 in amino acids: CSAPRQGGEATQYF. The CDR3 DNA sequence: TGCAGTGCACCCCGACAGGGTGGGGAGGCGACCCAGTACTTC.